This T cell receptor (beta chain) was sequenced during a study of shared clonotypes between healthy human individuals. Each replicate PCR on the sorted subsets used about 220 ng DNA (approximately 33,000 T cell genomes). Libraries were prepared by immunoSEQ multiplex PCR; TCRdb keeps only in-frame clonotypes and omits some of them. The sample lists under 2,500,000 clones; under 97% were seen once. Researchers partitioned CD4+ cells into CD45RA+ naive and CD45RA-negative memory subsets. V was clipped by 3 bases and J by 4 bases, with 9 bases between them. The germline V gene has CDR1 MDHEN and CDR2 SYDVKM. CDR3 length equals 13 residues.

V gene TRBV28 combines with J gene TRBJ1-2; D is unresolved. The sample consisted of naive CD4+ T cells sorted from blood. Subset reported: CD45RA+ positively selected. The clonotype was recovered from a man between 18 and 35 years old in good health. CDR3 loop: CASSFLQAYGYTF. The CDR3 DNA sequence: TGTGCCAGCAGTTTTCTGCAGGCCTATGGCTACACCTTC.